This TCR beta chain comes out of a study of metastatic and nonmetastatic thyroid tumors. Thyroid surgery was performed in patients who had received no treatment beforehand. CDR3 length equals 13 residues. CDR1 DFQATT and CDR2 SNEGSKA come from the germline V gene (reference sequence). V shed 5 bases, J shed 5 bases, and the junction held 7 bases outside the gene matches. MiXCR re-clonotyped the PCR reads for TCRdb. The data contain approximately 6,400 clones, roughly 15% of them singletons. This clone was seen only once. Specimen: tumor tissue. The chain joins TRBV20-1 to TRBJ2-5, with 8 bases matching TRBD1. The sequence was collected from a male donor with papillary thyroid cancer or a benign thyroid nodule (not recorded which). Some clones in this sample may be carry-over from other donors' samples. This chain's CDR3 is CSARQGARETQYF. The CDR3 nucleotides read TGCAGTGCTCGGCAGGGGGCGCGGGAGACCCAGTACTTC.